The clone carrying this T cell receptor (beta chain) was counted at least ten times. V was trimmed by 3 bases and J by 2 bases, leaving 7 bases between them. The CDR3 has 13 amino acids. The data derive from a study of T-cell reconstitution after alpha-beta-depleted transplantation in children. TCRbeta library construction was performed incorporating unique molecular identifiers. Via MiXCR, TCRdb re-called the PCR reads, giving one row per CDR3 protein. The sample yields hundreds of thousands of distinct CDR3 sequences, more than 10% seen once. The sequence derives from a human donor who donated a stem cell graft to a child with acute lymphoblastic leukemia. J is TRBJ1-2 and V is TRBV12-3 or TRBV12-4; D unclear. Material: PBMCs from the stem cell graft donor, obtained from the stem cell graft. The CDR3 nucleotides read TGTGCCAGCAGTTTTAGCCGGAACTATGGCTACACCTTC. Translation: CASSFSRNYGYTF.